This is a list of T cell receptor beta chains from one sample in a study of shared clonotypes between healthy human individuals. TCRdb keeps only in-frame clones here, not all; method: immunoSEQ multiplex PCR. Altogether millions of clones are present, roughly 92% being singletons, with the ten largest covering over 0.12%. Sequencing was done on a sample of naive CD4+ T cells sorted from blood. These receptors originate from a man between 18 and 35 years old in good health. CDR3s leave out the opening cysteine and the closing phenylalanine or tryptophan. Clone size appears in some rows only: once, few, many, or a class for an expanded clone.

j_gene: TRBJ2-7
v_gene: TRBV11-2
abundance: once
CDR3aa: ASSPGGRSSSYEQY

j_gene: TRBJ2-1
v_gene: TRBV11-2
abundance: NA
CDR3aa: ASSREDLGRNEQF

j_gene: TRBJ2-1
v_gene: TRBV5-1
abundance: NA
CDR3aa: ASSWTLADHYNEQF

j_gene: TRBJ1-4
v_gene: TRBV7-2
abundance: NA
CDR3aa: ASSLGEPMNEKLF

j_gene: TRBJ1-4
v_gene: TRBV5-1
abundance: NA
CDR3aa: ASSLRVGTNEKLF

j_gene: TRBJ2-7
v_gene: TRBV5-1
abundance: NA
CDR3aa: ASSTGTGKSYEQY

j_gene: TRBJ2-5
v_gene: TRBV12-5
abundance: NA
CDR3aa: ASGFPHSALETQY

j_gene: TRBJ2-5
v_gene: TRBV10-3
abundance: NA
CDR3aa: AISGTLGQETQY

j_gene: TRBJ2-5
v_gene: TRBV19
abundance: once
CDR3aa: ASSMSSGETQY

j_gene: TRBJ1-6
v_gene: TRBV2
abundance: NA
CDR3aa: ASSLQGSHYNSPLH

j_gene: TRBJ1-5
v_gene: TRBV11-2
abundance: NA
CDR3aa: ASSFFRDSPQH

j_gene: TRBJ1-1
v_gene: TRBV6-6
abundance: NA
CDR3aa: ASSYSNREAF

j_gene: TRBJ2-1
v_gene: TRBV19
abundance: NA
CDR3aa: ASLFTGGGDNEQF

j_gene: NA
v_gene: TRBV5-1
abundance: NA
CDR3aa: ASSMDFYEQY

j_gene: TRBJ1-2
v_gene: TRBV7-9
abundance: NA
CDR3aa: ASTKEGGYGYT

j_gene: TRBJ2-7
v_gene: TRBV30
abundance: NA
CDR3aa: AWSPTSYEQY

j_gene: TRBJ2-7
v_gene: TRBV5-4
abundance: few
CDR3aa: ASSLDRGGEQY

j_gene: TRBJ1-4
v_gene: TRBV5-5
abundance: NA
CDR3aa: ASARVNEKLF

j_gene: TRBJ1-2
v_gene: TRBV6-5
abundance: NA
CDR3aa: ASSYSAESYGYT

j_gene: TRBJ2-7
v_gene: TRBV19
abundance: once
CDR3aa: ASSNPGRVNEQY